What follows is one T cell receptor beta chain and its context. Its antigen is currently unknown. This specimen comes from a study of cytomegalovirus exposure and HLA in healthy donors. In the study overall: Roughly 80 million unique TCRs from HLA-typed donors made up an early data release.

Germline V CDR1 and CDR2: SEHNR, FQNEAQ (reference sequence). V was cut by 6 bases and J by 1 base, with 15 bases left in between. CDR3 length equals 15 residues. Regarding the study as a whole: Some TCR beta chains (around 180 of them) were listed as cytomegalovirus-associated. Upon later analysis, TCR association rates were observed to vary by HLA locus, being highest for DRB1 and lowest for HLA-C.

Vbeta (60) and Jbeta (13) primers were used in the PCR. Generated by immunoSEQ multiplex PCR, the TCRdb table keeps only in-frame clones and is missing some. The sample lists 150,000 to 200,000 clones, 72% seen once, with around 2.3% in the top ten. Each donor was healthy, and each was a bone marrow donor. This receptor was obtained from a human donor in good health. Material for sequencing was PBMCs. The chain has TRBV7-9 and TRBJ1-1; D call uncertain. Written as DNA, the CDR3 is TGTGCCAGCAGACCCGACGGGAATTGGAACACTGAAGCTTTCTTT. Translating gives CASRPDGNWNTEAFF.